This T cell receptor (beta chain) derives from a study of spatial heterogeneity in lung cancer. General study results and limits: Relative to follow-up, resection was when ubiquitous expanded tumor TCRs appeared more in blood.

Time point in this sample: blood at routine non-recurrence follow-up after resection. Germline V gene data show CDR1 as SGHRS and CDR2 as YFSETQ. The CDR3 contains 14 residues. V was trimmed by 2 bases and J by 4 bases, leaving 13 bases between them. TCRdb reprocessed the 5' RACE reads with MiXCR, giving one entry per CDR3 protein. This sample has about 47,000 distinct CDR3 sequences, with about 10% found just once. This clonotype was counted at least ten times. The antigen is unknown. This specimen consisted of PBMCs, obtained at follow-up. The chain uses TRBV5-1 and TRBJ2-7; D gene unclear. The clonotype was recovered from a male donor with early-stage non-small cell lung cancer. The CDR3 DNA reads as TGCGCCAGCAGCTTACAAGGACCCGAATACGAGCAGTACTTC. As protein: CASSLQGPEYEQYF.